Below are 12 T cell receptor beta chains sequenced from a single sample in a study of cytomegalovirus exposure and HLA in healthy donors. The PCR contained 60 Vbeta and 13 Jbeta primers. Clones were read by immunoSEQ multiplex PCR, and TCRdb kept only the in-frame ones, dropping some. The sample lists under 200,000 clones, approximately 70% seen once, with about 1.7% in the top ten. Sequences were obtained from PBMCs. These receptors all stem from a woman between 25 and 40 years old in good health and CMV-seronegative.

The rearrangement joins TRBV18 to TRBJ2-7; 11 nucleotides line up with TRBD1. The CDR3 sequence is 15 residues long. V lost 0 bases to trimming and J lost 2 bases; unmatched junction nucleotides: 0. Germline CDR1 is KGHSH and CDR2 is LQKENI. The CDR3 DNA reads TGTGCCAGCTCACCACCGGGACAGGGGGCCTACGAGCAGTACTTC. Residues: CASSPPGQGAYEQYF.

This rearrangement joins TRBV9 to TRBJ1-2, with 7 bases that match TRBD1. The CDR3 length is 14 residues. CDR1 is SGDLS, CDR2 YYNGEE, per germline. V lost 3 bases, J lost 2 bases, and 4 bases stayed unmatched. CDR3 amino acids: CASSAGDSNYGYTF. In DNA form, the CDR3 reads TGTGCCAGCAGCGCCGGGGACAGCAACTATGGCTACACCTTC.

Here the CDR3 DNA reads TGTGCCAGCAGCTTAGGGGGCGTAACTAACTATGGCTACACCTTC. Translated, it gives CASSLGGVTNYGYTF. This chain connects TRBV5-6 to TRBJ1-2; TRBD1 matches 7 bases. This CDR3 comprises 15 residues. From germline, CDR1 is SGHDT and CDR2 YYEEEE. Germline trimming cut 2 bases from V and 0 bases from J; bases unmatched to any gene: 4.

The chain is built from TRBV10-1 and TRBJ2-1, with TRBD1 as a possible D gene (5 bases). Between the trimmed V and J ends, which lost 2 bases and 3 bases, there was a span of 17 bases. Germline assignment: CDR1 WNHNN and CDR2 SYGVQD (reference sequence). This CDR3 comprises 17 residues. This CDR3 reads CASSEGPRVQGYNEQFF. DNA of the CDR3: TGCGCCAGCAGTGAGGGACCCCGGGTTCAGGGCTACAATGAGCAGTTCTTC.

The CDR3 nucleotides read TGTGCCAGCAGCGCCGGGACTAGCGGGGGCGGGGAGCTGTTTTTT. Translation: CASSAGTSGGGELFF. The chain has TRBV9 and TRBJ2-2, with 14 nucleotides matching TRBD2. CDR1 and CDR2 (germline): SGDLS, YYNGEE. The length of the CDR3 is 15 residues. V dropped 3 bases and J dropped 7; count of bases not matched to a gene: 2.

The chain employs TRBV6-6 and TRBJ1-2; weak D call: TRBD1 (5 bases). V was clipped by 4 bases and J by 5 bases, with 8 bases between them. Germline V gene sequence: CDR1 MNHNY, CDR2 SVGAGI (reference sequence). This CDR3 comprises 12 residues. The CDR3 nucleotides are TGTGCCAGCAGTTTAGACAGTTATGGCTACACCTTC. Protein sequence: CASSLDSYGYTF.

This chain connects TRBV10-3 to TRBJ2-5; 7 nucleotides line up with TRBD2. Germline-derived CDR1 and CDR2 are ENHRY and SYGVKD. CDR3 length: 13 amino acids. V shed 4 bases, J shed 2 bases, and the junction held 1 base outside the gene matches. The CDR3 spells CAISGGLQETQYF. The CDR3 DNA is TGTGCCATCAGTGGGGGACTACAAGAGACCCAGTACTTC.

A few counts support this clone. The V and J genes are TRBV9 and TRBJ2-3; D remains ambiguous. Germline CDR1 is SGDLS and CDR2 is YYNGEE. The CDR3 length is 14 residues. The germline V and J ends were trimmed by 0 bases and 6 bases, with 11 bases remaining between them. CDR3 loop: CASSVAGPGDTQYF. CDR3 coding DNA: TGTGCCAGCAGCGTAGCTGGCCCGGGTGATACGCAGTATTTT.

J is TRBJ2-2 and V is TRBV27, with D possibly TRBD1 on 6 matching bases. Germline V CDR1 and CDR2: MNHEY, SMNVEV (reference sequence). The length of the CDR3 is 14 residues. V shed 3 bases and J shed 5 bases, with 10 bases lying between them. The CDR3 here is CASSLSRGTGELFF. Here the CDR3 DNA reads TGTGCCAGCAGTTTGAGCAGGGGTACCGGGGAGCTGTTTTTT.

V and J are TRBV10-3 and TRBJ1-2, with 8 bases fitting TRBD1. The CDR3 sequence is 14 residues long. Per germline, CDR1 ENHRY and CDR2 SYGVKD. J gave up 5 bases and V 6 bases, and 8 bases lay outside the gene matches. The CDR3 sequence: CAISDDRGGYGYTF. The CDR3 nucleotides are TGTGCCATCAGCGACGACAGGGGAGGGTATGGCTACACCTTC.

The V and J genes are TRBV7-3 and TRBJ2-3, with 14 bases lining up with TRBD2. CDR1 SGHTA and CDR2 FQGTGA come from the germline V gene. V shed 3 bases, J shed 5 bases, and the junction held 4 bases outside the gene matches. The CDR3 is 16 residues long. The CDR3 DNA sequence: TGTGCCAGCAGCTTGGGACTAGCGGGAGTGGTAGATACGCAGTATTTT. Translated: CASSLGLAGVVDTQYF. The full variable domain, in which reference TRBV7-3 and TRBJ2-3 provide the parts outside the CDR3, is GAGVSQTPSNKVTEKGKYVELRCDPISGHTALYWYRQSLGQGPEFLIYFQGTGAADDSGLPNDRFFAVRPEGSVSTLKIQRTERGDSAVYLCASSLGLAGVVDTQYFGPGTRLTVL.

This chain uses TRBV4-1 with TRBJ1-1; D gene ambiguous. Germline CDR1 MGHRA, CDR2 YSYEKL. This CDR3 spans 12 amino acids. V shed 2 bases and J shed 5 bases, with 6 bases lying between them. The CDR3 sequence is CASSQHRTEAFF. The DNA of the CDR3 is TGCGCCAGCAGCCAACACCGGACTGAAGCTTTCTTT.